A selection of T cell receptor beta chains follows, all from one sample in a study of cytomegalovirus exposure and HLA in healthy donors. The data were produced by immunoSEQ multiplex PCR, yet TCRdb's version contains in-frame clones alone and is incomplete. The sample carries some 120,000 clones, 74% recorded once. Sample: PBMCs. These receptors were obtained from a woman aged 45-65 years in good health and CMV-seropositive. Both conserved end residues are part of each CDR3. D genes are given only for firm matches. The size field is filled for only some rows; it gives once, few, many or a size class.

CDR3 DNA: TGCGCCAGCAGCCCCGACAGCAGCAATCAGCCCCAGCATTTT
CDR3 protein: CASSPDSSNQPQHF
V gene: TRBV5-1
D gene: .
J gene: TRBJ1-5
clone size: .

CDR3 DNA: TGTGCCAGCAGCTACCGGGTCGGGGATGGCTACACCTTC
CDR3 protein: CASSYRVGDGYTF
V gene: TRBV5-4
D gene: .
J gene: TRBJ1-2
clone size: .

CDR3 DNA: TGTGCCAGCAGTCCTTTGACAGCTAACTATGGCTACACCTTC
CDR3 protein: CASSPLTANYGYTF
V gene: TRBV6-1
D gene: .
J gene: TRBJ1-2
clone size: .

CDR3 DNA: TGTGCCACCTCTATAACTAACACTGAAGCTTTCTTT
CDR3 protein: CATSITNTEAFF
V gene: TRBV6-6
D gene: .
J gene: TRBJ1-1
clone size: few

CDR3 DNA: TGTGCCAGCAGGGCGGGGGCACTCAACACAGATACGCAGTATTTT
CDR3 protein: CASRAGALNTDTQYF
V gene: TRBV6-4
D gene: .
J gene: TRBJ2-3
clone size: .

CDR3 DNA: TGTGCCTGGAGTGTACAGGGGGAGGGCTACACCTTC
CDR3 protein: CAWSVQGEGYTF
V gene: TRBV30
D gene: TRBD1
J gene: TRBJ1-2
clone size: .

CDR3 DNA: TGTGCCAGCAGTTTCTTCCGCGCAGGGGGATCCTACGAGCAGTACTTC
CDR3 protein: CASSFFRAGGSYEQYF
V gene: TRBV27
D gene: TRBD1
J gene: TRBJ2-7
clone size: .

CDR3 DNA: TGCGCCAGCAGCCAATCCACAGGGGGAAACACCATATATTTT
CDR3 protein: CASSQSTGGNTIYF
V gene: TRBV4-1
D gene: .
J gene: TRBJ1-3
clone size: .

CDR3 DNA: TGTGCCAGCAGCACTCAACAGGGTGAGGGGACTGAAGCTTTCTTT
CDR3 protein: CASSTQQGEGTEAFF
V gene: TRBV5-5
D gene: .
J gene: TRBJ1-1
clone size: .

CDR3 DNA: TGCGCCAGCAGCTTGGACAGGGGGCGCGTACATGGCTACACCTTC
CDR3 protein: CASSLDRGRVHGYTF
V gene: TRBV5-1
D gene: TRBD1
J gene: TRBJ1-2
clone size: .

CDR3 DNA: TGCGCCAGCAGCTTCGGAGGGTTCTCCTACAATGAGCAGTTCTTC
CDR3 protein: CASSFGGFSYNEQFF
V gene: TRBV5-1
D gene: .
J gene: TRBJ2-1
clone size: few

CDR3 DNA: TGCGCCAGCAGCTCAACTAGCGGGGGGGAGACCCAGTACTTC
CDR3 protein: CASSSTSGGETQYF
V gene: TRBV5-1
D gene: TRBD2
J gene: TRBJ2-5
clone size: .

CDR3 DNA: TGTGCCAGTAGTATCGGTGTCGGGGGGAGCTCCTACAATGAGCAGTTCTTC
CDR3 protein: CASSIGVGGSSYNEQFF
V gene: TRBV19
D gene: TRBD2
J gene: TRBJ2-1
clone size: .

CDR3 DNA: TGTGCCAGCAGCCAGCGCGGGACTAATCAAGAGACCCAGTACTTC
CDR3 protein: CASSQRGTNQETQYF
V gene: TRBV7-9
D gene: TRBD2
J gene: TRBJ2-5
clone size: few

CDR3 DNA: TGCGCCAGCAGCTTAGCGGCTAGTCCACGGCTATACAATGAGCAGTTCTTC
CDR3 protein: CASSLAASPRLYNEQFF
V gene: TRBV7-8
D gene: .
J gene: TRBJ2-1
clone size: .

CDR3 DNA: TGTGCCAGCAGTGAAGGGGAGGGTTCCTATAATTCACCCCTCCACTTT
CDR3 protein: CASSEGEGSYNSPLHF
V gene: TRBV6-1
D gene: .
J gene: TRBJ1-6
clone size: .

CDR3 DNA: TGCGCCAGCAGCCAAGGCTTGCTGCGGGGGAGCACCGGGGAGCTGTTTTTT
CDR3 protein: CASSQGLLRGSTGELFF
V gene: TRBV4-1
D gene: TRBD2
J gene: TRBJ2-2
clone size: few

CDR3 DNA: TGTTCCAGCAGCTTTATTCTTTTTTTGATCGGACAGGGTTCCTACGAGCAGTACTTC
CDR3 protein: CSSSFILFLIGQGSYEQYF
V gene: TRBV7-9
D gene: TRBD1
J gene: TRBJ2-7
clone size: few

CDR3 DNA: TGTGCCAGCAGCACTCTAACACGGGACAGACGTCTAGGTGGCTACACCTTC
CDR3 protein: CASSTLTRDRRLGGYTF
V gene: TRBV7-9
D gene: TRBD1
J gene: TRBJ1-2
clone size: .

CDR3 DNA: TGTGCCAGCAGCTTAGCACGACTTAATGAAAAACTGTTTTTT
CDR3 protein: CASSLARLNEKLFF
V gene: TRBV7-9
D gene: .
J gene: TRBJ1-4
clone size: .

CDR3 DNA: TGTGCCAGCAGCTTGTTTGGGACAGGAGGTAACTATGGCTACACCTTC
CDR3 protein: CASSLFGTGGNYGYTF
V gene: TRBV5-5
D gene: TRBD1
J gene: TRBJ1-2
clone size: .

CDR3 DNA: TGTGCCAGCAGGAAAACCGGACAGATTAATCAGCCCCAGCATTTT
CDR3 protein: CASRKTGQINQPQHF
V gene: TRBV6-1
D gene: .
J gene: TRBJ1-5
clone size: once

CDR3 DNA: TGTGCCAGCGGGACTCAGGACACCTATGGCTACACCTTC
CDR3 protein: CASGTQDTYGYTF
V gene: TRBV9
D gene: .
J gene: TRBJ1-2
clone size: .

CDR3 DNA: TGTGCCATCAAGGGACAGGGGGCCAATGAGCAGTTCTTC
CDR3 protein: CAIKGQGANEQFF
V gene: TRBV10-3
D gene: TRBD1
J gene: TRBJ2-1
clone size: .

CDR3 DNA: TGCGCCAGCAGCTTCATAGCGGGCGAGTCCTACGAGCAGTACTTC
CDR3 protein: CASSFIAGESYEQYF
V gene: TRBV5-1
D gene: TRBD2
J gene: TRBJ2-7
clone size: .

CDR3 DNA: TGCAGCGTCGGGACTAGCGGGGGGAGTGAGCAGTTCTTC
CDR3 protein: CSVGTSGGSEQFF
V gene: TRBV29-1
D gene: TRBD2
J gene: TRBJ2-1
clone size: .

CDR3 DNA: TGCGCCAGCAGCTTATATGCGGGGGCGCGCAATTCACCCCTCCACTTT
CDR3 protein: CASSLYAGARNSPLHF
V gene: TRBV5-1
D gene: .
J gene: TRBJ1-6
clone size: .

CDR3 DNA: TGTGCCAGCAGTTACTCGAGCATCTCTGGAAACACCATATATTTT
CDR3 protein: CASSYSSISGNTIYF
V gene: TRBV6-5
D gene: .
J gene: TRBJ1-3
clone size: once

CDR3 DNA: TGTGCCAGCTTCCCCCAGACAGGGGGCCGAAATGAGCAGTTCTTC
CDR3 protein: CASFPQTGGRNEQFF
V gene: TRBV7-9
D gene: TRBD1
J gene: TRBJ2-1
clone size: .

CDR3 DNA: TGTGCCAGCAGTTACTCTGGGACAGGGTTAGCATACGAGCAGTACTTC
CDR3 protein: CASSYSGTGLAYEQYF
V gene: TRBV6-5
D gene: TRBD1
J gene: TRBJ2-7
clone size: .

CDR3 DNA: TGCGCCAGCAGCATGGACCAGCGGTCGGAGCAGTTCTTC
CDR3 protein: CASSMDQRSEQFF
V gene: TRBV5-1
D gene: .
J gene: TRBJ2-1
clone size: .

CDR3 DNA: TGTGCCAGCAGTCCGGGACAGGGGCAGTGGGTTCAGCCCCAGCATTTT
CDR3 protein: CASSPGQGQWVQPQHF
V gene: TRBV2
D gene: TRBD1
J gene: TRBJ1-5
clone size: .

CDR3 DNA: TGTGCCAGCAGCTTAGGCGCGACTCCGATTGCCGGGGAGCTGTTTTTT
CDR3 protein: CASSLGATPIAGELFF
V gene: TRBV11-2
D gene: .
J gene: TRBJ2-2
clone size: .

CDR3 DNA: TGTGCCAGCAGCGGCGGGGGGGCGTACGAGCAGTACTTC
CDR3 protein: CASSGGGAYEQYF
V gene: TRBV28
D gene: TRBD2
J gene: TRBJ2-7
clone size: .

CDR3 DNA: TGTGCCAGCAGCTCGGGAAGAAATACAGGGCGAGGCTACACCTTC
CDR3 protein: CASSSGRNTGRGYTF
V gene: TRBV7-2
D gene: .
J gene: TRBJ1-2
clone size: .

CDR3 DNA: TGTGCCAGCAGGTCAGTGGCGGGGTACCACCATGAGCAGTTCTTC
CDR3 protein: CASRSVAGYHHEQFF
V gene: TRBV6-4
D gene: .
J gene: TRBJ2-1
clone size: once

CDR3 DNA: TGTGCCTGGAGGACAGCACACCCCACCGGGGGTGGCTACACCTTC
CDR3 protein: CAWRTAHPTGGGYTF
V gene: TRBV30
D gene: .
J gene: TRBJ1-2
clone size: .

CDR3 DNA: TGTGCCAGTAGTATCGGACGGGAATCGGATACGCAGTATTTT
CDR3 protein: CASSIGRESDTQYF
V gene: TRBV19
D gene: .
J gene: TRBJ2-3
clone size: .

CDR3 DNA: TGTGCCGATTCGGTTAATTCGCATTTT
CDR3 protein: CADSVNSHF
V gene: TRBV6-6
D gene: .
J gene: TRBJ1-5
clone size: .

CDR3 DNA: TGCGCCAGCAGCCAGAGGGAGGGCTCCTACGAGCAGTACTTC
CDR3 protein: CASSQREGSYEQYF
V gene: TRBV4-1
D gene: TRBD2
J gene: TRBJ2-7
clone size: .

CDR3 DNA: TGTGCCAGCAGCGTTAGGACAGGGTCATGGTACGAGCAGTACTTC
CDR3 protein: CASSVRTGSWYEQYF
V gene: TRBV9
D gene: TRBD1
J gene: TRBJ2-7
clone size: .

CDR3 DNA: TGTTCCAGCAGCTCCTTAAGGGGCATCGAACGAGAAAAACTGTTTTTT
CDR3 protein: CSSSSLRGIEREKLFF
V gene: TRBV7-9
D gene: .
J gene: TRBJ1-4
clone size: .

CDR3 DNA: TGTGCCAGTAGTATCTCTCGGACAGGGGCGGCGGACTATGGCTACACCTTC
CDR3 protein: CASSISRTGAADYGYTF
V gene: TRBV19
D gene: TRBD1
J gene: TRBJ1-2
clone size: .

CDR3 DNA: TGTGCCAGCAGCCCGTGGACAGGGAAGACCACCGGGGAGCTGTTTTTT
CDR3 protein: CASSPWTGKTTGELFF
V gene: TRBV14
D gene: TRBD1
J gene: TRBJ2-2
clone size: .

CDR3 DNA: TGTGCCAGCAGCCCCCCCGGGAGCCGCTACGAGCAGTACTTC
CDR3 protein: CASSPPGSRYEQYF
V gene: TRBV5-6
D gene: .
J gene: TRBJ2-7
clone size: .

CDR3 DNA: TGTGCCAGCTCACCACCAGCGGACAGGGGCAACACCATATATTTT
CDR3 protein: CASSPPADRGNTIYF
V gene: TRBV18
D gene: TRBD1
J gene: TRBJ1-3
clone size: .

CDR3 DNA: TGTGCCAGCAGCTTGATCAGGGGGGCCGGGGAGCTGTTTTTT
CDR3 protein: CASSLIRGAGELFF
V gene: TRBV5-5
D gene: .
J gene: TRBJ2-2
clone size: .

CDR3 DNA: TGTGCCAGCACATTCACAGGGGGGACCTACGAGCAGTACTTC
CDR3 protein: CASTFTGGTYEQYF
V gene: TRBV5-6
D gene: TRBD1
J gene: TRBJ2-7
clone size: .

CDR3 DNA: TGTGCCAGCAGCGTCCAGTGGGACAGGGGGCAGTTCTTC
CDR3 protein: CASSVQWDRGQFF
V gene: TRBV5-6
D gene: TRBD1
J gene: TRBJ2-1
clone size: .

CDR3 DNA: TGTGCCAGCAGCGTAGGGGACAGGGTGGCCGAGCAGTACTTC
CDR3 protein: CASSVGDRVAEQYF
V gene: TRBV9
D gene: TRBD1
J gene: TRBJ2-7
clone size: few

CDR3 DNA: TGTGCCAGCAGTTACCATGCGGGGGCCGGGGAGCTGTTTTTT
CDR3 protein: CASSYHAGAGELFF
V gene: TRBV6-5
D gene: TRBD2
J gene: TRBJ2-2
clone size: .

CDR3 DNA: TGTGCCAGCAGCTTGGGAGAGGCCGGGGAGCTGTTTTTT
CDR3 protein: CASSLGEAGELFF
V gene: TRBV7-3
D gene: .
J gene: TRBJ2-2
clone size: .

CDR3 DNA: TGTGCCAGCAGTTTACTACAGGGTAGTGGAAACACCATATATTTT
CDR3 protein: CASSLLQGSGNTIYF
V gene: TRBV6-1
D gene: .
J gene: TRBJ1-3
clone size: few